This T cell receptor beta chain was obtained from a study of T cells after yellow fever vaccination. V lost 4 bases, J lost 3 bases, and 7 bases stayed unmatched. In germline, CDR1 is LGHNA, CDR2 YSLEER. This CDR3 comprises 15 residues. General observations from the study: Any FACS-sorted repertoire could hold abundant clonotypes that contaminate it from the bulk population. Only a minor proportion of clonotypes was detected across both CD4 and CD8 compartments.

One entry per CDR3 protein results from TCRdb running MiXCR on the 5' RACE reads. The sample holds 70,000 or so distinct CDR3 sequences; about 7.3% are singletons and the top ten take around 30%. This clonotype occurred many times. The antigen remains undetermined. The chain links TRBV4-3 to TRBJ2-5; TRBD1 aligns across 8 bases. The input for sequencing was CD8+ T cells sorted from PBMCs, taken less than 11 days after the first yellow fever vaccination. This TCR was sampled from a man aged 18 to 29 who received the YFV17D yellow fever vaccine. CDR3 protein: CASSPTGTGEETQYF. The CDR3 coding sequence is TGCGCCAGCAGCCCTACCGGGACAGGTGAAGAGACCCAGTACTTC.